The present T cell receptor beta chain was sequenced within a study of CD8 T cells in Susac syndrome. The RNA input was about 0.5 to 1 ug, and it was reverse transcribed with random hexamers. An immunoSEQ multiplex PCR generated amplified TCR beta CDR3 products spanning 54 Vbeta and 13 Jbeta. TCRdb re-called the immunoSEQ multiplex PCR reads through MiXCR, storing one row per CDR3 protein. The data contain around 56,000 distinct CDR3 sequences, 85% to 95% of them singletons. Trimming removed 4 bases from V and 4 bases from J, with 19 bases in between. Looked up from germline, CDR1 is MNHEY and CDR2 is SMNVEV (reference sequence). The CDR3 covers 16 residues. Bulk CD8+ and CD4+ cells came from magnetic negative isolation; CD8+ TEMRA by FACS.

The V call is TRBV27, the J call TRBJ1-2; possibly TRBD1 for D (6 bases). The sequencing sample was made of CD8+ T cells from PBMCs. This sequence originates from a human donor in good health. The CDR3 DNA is TGTGCCAGCAGTTCGGACAGCTTCATGGAAATCTATGGCTACACCTTC. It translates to CASSSDSFMEIYGYTF.